The 9 T cell receptor beta chains presented below share a single source sample, sequenced in a study of blood T cell repertoires in COVID-19. Repertoires were generated with immunoSEQ multiplex PCR, while TCRdb's copy carries only in-frame clones and drops some. The sample lists about 130,000 clones, about 86% occurring once. The source material was PBMCs or T cells enriched from blood (not recorded which). The receptors stem from a woman between 45 and 65 years old who had recovered from COVID-19.

The chain couples TRBV5-6 to TRBJ1-4, with D possibly matching TRBD1 (6 bases). Trimming removed 0 bases from V and 6 bases from J, with 12 bases in between. Germline-derived CDR1 and CDR2 are SGHDT and YYEEEE. The length of the CDR3 is 15 residues. DNA for the CDR3: TGTGCCAGCAGCTTGGTTAGGGGGACCGATGAAAAACTGTTTTTT. Its translation is CASSLVRGTDEKLFF.

There are a few counts of this clone. The chain uses TRBV9 and TRBJ1-5; 10 bases are shared with TRBD1. Germline CDR1 reads SGDLS; CDR2 reads YYNGEE. The CDR3 sequence is 17 residues long. V trimming: 5 bases; J trimming: 2 bases; junction bases outside the gene matches: 10. The CDR3 sequence is CASRWDRGFLGNQPQHF. The DNA of the CDR3 is TGTGCCAGCAGGTGGGACAGGGGATTTTTGGGCAATCAGCCCCAGCATTTT.

The V gene is TRBV5-4, the J gene TRBJ2-2, with TRBD2 identical over 10 bases. V was clipped by 4 bases and J by 2 bases; unmatched bases: 8. This CDR3 has 17 amino acids. Germline assignment: CDR1 SGHNT and CDR2 YYREEE (reference sequence). The DNA of the CDR3 is TGTGCCAGCAGCGTCTCAGGACTAGCGGTCAACACCGGGGAGCTGTTTTTT. Its protein product is CASSVSGLAVNTGELFF.

This chain links TRBV3-1 (or the pseudogene TRBV3-2) with TRBJ2-3, with 11 bases that match TRBD2. V was pared by 3 bases and J by 3 bases, with 8 bases of the junction left unmatched. Looked up from germline, CDR1 is LGHDT and CDR2 is YNNKEL (reference sequence). The CDR3 is made up of 17 amino acids. CDR3 bases: TGTGCCAGCAGCCAGATTGGGACTAGCGGTGGGACAGATACGCAGTATTTT. Protein: CASSQIGTSGGTDTQYF.

The chain joins TRBV2 to TRBJ1-4; 9 nucleotides align to TRBD1. The CDR3 loop spans 14 amino acids. Germline assignment: CDR1 SNHLY and CDR2 FYNNEI. J gave up 12 bases and V 7 bases, and 12 bases lay outside the gene matches. CDR3 residues: CASKYPPGQGQLFF. In nucleotides, the CDR3 is TGTGCCAGCAAGTACCCCCCGGGACAGGGTCAACTGTTTTTT.

The chain couples TRBV10-2 to TRBJ1-5; D gene ambiguous. The CDR3 totals 14 residues. The V gene lost 7 bases and the J gene lost 0 bases, with 10 bases spanning the gap. Germline V lookup: CDR1 WSHSY, CDR2 SAAADI. CDR3: CASTSVNSNQPQHF. DNA for the CDR3: TGCGCCAGCACCTCGGTTAATAGCAATCAGCCCCAGCATTTT.

This chain uses TRBV11-3 with TRBJ2-3; possible D gene TRBD2, 7 bases. CDR3 length equals 15 residues. Germline V gene lookup returns CDR1 SGHNT and CDR2 YENEEA. The V gene lost 5 bases and the J gene lost 4 bases, with 16 bases spanning the gap. The CDR3 loop reads CASSPGRGRADTQYF. The CDR3 bases are TGTGCCAGCAGCCCGGGGCGGGGGCGGGCAGATACGCAGTATTTT.

This clone came up once. The chain joins TRBV5-1 to TRBJ1-3; TRBD1 agrees at 7 bases. V trimming: 4 bases; J trimming: 2 bases; junction bases outside the gene matches: 9. Germline assignment: CDR1 SGHRS and CDR2 YFSETQ. This CDR3 contains 16 residues. The CDR3 reads CASSIFDREAGNTIYF. In DNA, the CDR3 is TGCGCCAGCAGCATCTTCGACAGGGAGGCTGGAAACACCATATATTTT.

This clone came up a few times. The chain recombines TRBV21-1 with TRBJ1-1; the table assigns TRBD1, which was not confirmed against the DNA. TRBV21-1 is termed a pseudogene. The CDR3 runs 15 residues. The CDR3 DNA reads TGTGCCAGCAGCAAGGACAGGGGGCCGGACACTGAAGCTTTCTTT. Amino acid sequence: CASSKDRGPDTEAFF.